This passage covers 18 T cell receptor beta chains from one sample sequenced in a study of shared clonotypes between healthy human individuals (TCRdb year 2020). Library preparation was by the immunoSEQ multiplex PCR assay. TCRdb re-hosts the immuneACCESS table, in-frame sequences only. Its copies lack some clones; in the studies checked, an unresolved V gene accounts for under half of them, and the cause for the rest is not known. For this sample the table gives over 700,000 clones, of which approximately 77% were detected only once. More than 1.5% of the sample belongs to the ten largest clones. Specimen: memory CD4+ T cells sorted from blood. This sample's cell subset or site label indicates: CD45RA-negative fraction. Receptors originate from a woman between 25 and 40 years old in good health.

This clone was seen a handful of times. Distinct nucleotide sequences in the sample also encode this CDR3. The rearrangement links TRBV2 to TRBJ2-2; D uncertain. V gave up 6 bases and J gave up 0 bases, with 8 bases separating them. Germline V CDR1 and CDR2: SNHLY, FYNNEI. This CDR3 contains 14 residues. CDR3 in amino acids: CASRGRTNTGELFF. The CDR3 bases are TGTGCCAGCAGAGGGCGGACGAACACCGGGGAGCTGTTTTTT.

This clone was observed a handful of times. The gene calls are TRBV2 and TRBJ1-1; TRBD1 is a possible D gene (5 bases). The V gene's germline CDR1 is SNHLY and CDR2 FYNNEI. The CDR3 sequence is 13 residues long. The ends were cut back, 2 bases at V and 3 bases at J, with 7 bases in the middle. CDR3 nucleotides: TGTGCCAGCAGTGAACAGGGTTACACTGAAGCTTTCTTT. This codes for CASSEQGYTEAFF. Full variable domain (rest looked up from reference TRBV2 and TRBJ1-1): EPEVTQTPSHQVTQMGQEVILRCVPISNHLYFYWYRQILGQKVEFLVSFYNNEISEKSEIFDDQFSVERPDGSNFTLKIRSTKLEDSAMYFCASSEQGYTEAFFGQGTRLTVV.

The gene calls are TRBV10-2 and TRBJ2-7; the D is unclear. V was clipped by 3 bases and J by 0 bases, with 6 bases between them. Germline-derived CDR1 and CDR2 are WSHSY and SAAADI. The CDR3 has 13 residues. The CDR3 loop is CASSDPTSYEQYF. In DNA form, the CDR3 reads TGCGCCAGCAGTGATCCCACCTCCTACGAGCAGTACTTC.

There are a few counts of this clone. The rearrangement uses TRBV5-1 and TRBJ1-3, with 7 nucleotides matching TRBD1. The length of the CDR3 is 16 residues. With V trimmed by 1 base and J by 2 bases, 6 bases remained unmatched. CDR1 SGHRS and CDR2 YFSETQ come from the germline V gene. The CDR3 is CASSLSPGGTGNTIYF. For the CDR3, the DNA is TGCGCCAGCAGCTTGTCGCCAGGGGGAACTGGAAACACCATATATTTT.

V usage is TRBV25-1 and J usage is TRBJ1-1, with 8 positions matching TRBD1. Trimming removed 3 bases from V and 4 bases from J; junction bases left unmatched: 7. There are 15 residues in the CDR3. Germline CDR1 MGHDK, CDR2 SYGVNS. The CDR3 spells CASSDRQGLSTEAFF. In nucleotides, the CDR3 is TGTGCCAGCAGTGATCGACAGGGGCTTAGCACTGAAGCTTTCTTT.

This sequence joins TRBV4-2 and TRBJ2-5; 10 bases align to TRBD2. The CDR3 covers 17 residues. J gave up 1 base and V 1 base, and 6 bases lay outside the gene matches. Germline V CDR1 and CDR2: LGHNA, YNFKEQ. The CDR3 here is CASSQAGSGRAQETQYF. CDR3 nucleotides: TGTGCCAGCAGCCAAGCAGGCAGCGGGAGGGCCCAAGAGACCCAGTACTTC.

This clone has more than one count but fewer than ten. This chain connects TRBV21-1 to TRBJ1-1; TRBD1, the D gene given by the table, was not confirmed from the DNA. TRBV21-1 is an annotated pseudogene. The CDR3 has 14 amino acids. DNA of the CDR3: TGTGCCAGCAGCATCCAGGGGGAAGGGGCTGAAGCTTTCTTT. It is translated as CASSIQGEGAEAFF.

This clone occurred a few times. The CDR3 DNA is TGTGCCAGCAGTTTGGGACTCGCGAACGGAAACACAGATACGCAGTATTTT. Amino acids: CASSLGLANGNTDTQYF. The genes are TRBV2 and TRBJ2-3; D perhaps matches TRBD2 (6 bases). The CDR3 has 17 amino acids. Germline V gene lookup returns CDR1 SNHLY and CDR2 FYNNEI. Trimming removed 5 bases from V and 2 bases from J, with 20 bases in between.

Only a few counts were recorded for this clone. DNA for the CDR3: TGTGCCAGCACCGCTCCCGGGCTATCCTACAATGAGCAGTTCTTC. Translating gives CASTAPGLSYNEQFF. The chain couples TRBV7-9 to TRBJ2-1; D not resolved. The germline gives CDR1 SEHNR, CDR2 FQNEAQ (reference sequence). Between the trimmed V and J ends, which lost 7 bases and 1 base, there was a span of 14 bases. The CDR3 runs 15 residues.

This chain uses TRBV11-2 with TRBJ2-7; D not resolved. Germline assignment: CDR1 SGHAT and CDR2 FQNNGV. The CDR3 contains 14 residues. V dropped 6 bases and J dropped 0 bases, with 12 bases sitting between them. The CDR3 bases are TGTGCCAGCAGGAAACCCCACCTCTCCTACGAGCAGTACTTC. Translated: CASRKPHLSYEQYF. The variable domain in full, with the rest retrieved from reference TRBV11-2 and TRBJ2-7, is EAGVAQSPRYKIIEKRQSVAFWCNPISGHATLYWYQQILGQGPKLLIQFQNNGVVDDSQLPKDRFSAERLKGVDSTLKIQPAKLEDSAVYLCASRKPHLSYEQYFGPGTRLTVT.

This chain joins TRBV7-9 and TRBJ2-1; 10 bases line up with TRBD2. This CDR3 has 14 residues. Germline V lookup: CDR1 SEHNR, CDR2 FQNEAQ (reference sequence). Trimming removed 4 bases from V and 9 bases from J; junction bases left unmatched: 6. The CDR3 DNA reads TGTGCCAGCAGCTCCGGGACTAGCGAGGGTGAGCAGTTCTTC. Translating it yields CASSSGTSEGEQFF.

The rearrangement joins TRBV11-2 to TRBJ2-1; D remains unclear. V shed 4 bases and J shed 3 bases, with 10 bases lying between them. The CDR3 runs 14 residues. Germline V gene data show CDR1 as SGHAT and CDR2 as FQNNGV. The CDR3: CASSYGTVYNEQFF. CDR3 nucleotides: TGTGCCAGCAGCTATGGAACAGTCTACAATGAGCAGTTCTTC.

Notes on this clone: Other nucleotide sequences from this sample produce the same CDR3. J is TRBJ1-5 and V is TRBV6-1; D gene ambiguous. V lost 9 bases and J 0 bases, leaving 15 bases between the germline ends. This CDR3 region has 15 residues. From germline, CDR1 is MNHNS and CDR2 SASEGT. CDR3 sequence: CASSAPTDSNQPQHF. CDR3 coding DNA: TGTGCCAGTTCAGCGCCTACAGATAGCAATCAGCCCCAGCATTTT.

The V and J genes are TRBV6-5 and TRBJ1-3; no firm D call. Trimming stripped 6 bases from V and 0 bases from J, with 12 bases between. The CDR3 consists of 15 residues. Germline-derived CDR1 and CDR2 are MNHEY and SVGAGI. CDR3 DNA sequence: TGTGCCAGCAGCACCTCCTCCTACTCTGGAAACACCATATATTTT. Its protein product is CASSTSSYSGNTIYF.

This clone was counted a few times. The V and J genes are TRBV5-6 and TRBJ2-7; the match to TRBD2 covers 8 bases. Per the germline V gene, CDR1 is SGHDT and CDR2 is YYEEEE. The CDR3 sequence is 15 residues long. Losses at the gene ends were 3 bases for V and 1 base for J; bases not matched to a gene: 6. The CDR3 here is CASSSSGLGSYEQYF. As DNA, the CDR3 is TGTGCCAGCAGCTCCTCGGGACTAGGGTCCTACGAGCAGTACTTC.

The chain recombines TRBV6-1 with TRBJ2-2; D unclear. CDR3 size: 14 residues. Trimming left V 8 bases short and J 4 bases short, with 14 bases between. Per the germline V gene, CDR1 is MNHNS and CDR2 is SASEGT. CDR3 bases: TGTGCCAGCCGGGTGGGATATAGCACCGGGGAGCTGTTTTTT. Protein product: CASRVGYSTGELFF.

This clone was observed once. The J gene is TRBJ2-4, the V gene TRBV5-4; D ambiguous. CDR1 is SGHNT, CDR2 YYREEE, per germline (reference sequence). The ends were cut back, 0 bases at V and 6 bases at J, with 4 bases in the middle. CDR3 size: 12 residues. The CDR3 reads CASSLGRNIQYF. Written as DNA, the CDR3 is TGTGCCAGCAGCTTGGGACGAAACATTCAGTACTTC.

The V gene is TRBV19, the J gene TRBJ1-2; 8 bases align to TRBD1. V was clipped by 9 bases and J by 5 bases; unmatched bases: 5. The CDR3 has 12 residues. Per germline, CDR1 LNHDA and CDR2 SQIVND (reference sequence). The CDR3 nucleotides read TGTGCCAGCCAGGGGGCCCGTTATGGCTACACCTTC. The encoded protein is CASQGARYGYTF.